This T cell receptor (beta chain) was sequenced for a study of CD8 T cells in Susac syndrome (dated by TCRdb to the late 2010s). A note on the overall study: The study used repertoire sequencing to test whether antigen drove CD8+ T cell activation and differentiation in Susac syndrome. Beyond this particular receptor, the publication reports: The number of individuals in the TCR sequencing and HLA analysis was acknowledged as relatively small.

Peripheral blood CD8+ and CD4+ T cells from healthy donors, Susac syndrome patients and multiple sclerosis patients were profiled by high-throughput TCR beta sequencing. Treatment-naive patients with stable or active relapsing-remitting disease fulfilling revised McDonald criteria were used as multiple sclerosis controls. Bulk CD8+ and CD4+ T cells were purified by magnetic negative isolation, while CD8+ TEMRA cells were enriched using FACS. Blood was drawn into EDTA tubes, processed within 24 hours, and PBMCs were isolated by density gradient centrifugation. PBMCs destined for TCR sequencing were cryopreserved in liquid nitrogen and later thawed in a 37 °C water bath. The sorted or isolated CD4+, CD8+ and CD8+ TEMRA cells had a purity of 90% or higher. RNA was extracted using the RNeasy kit, and roughly 0.5 to 1 microgram was reverse transcribed with random hexamers. The immunoSEQ multiplex PCR assay, which covers 54 Vbeta and 13 Jbeta segments, was used to amplify TCR beta CDR3 regions. PCR amplification bias was corrected using a synthetic template baseline for primer optimization and computational correction. The study's processing was this. Only productive sequences were kept, with reads annotated to V, D and J genes according to IMGT and analyzed in immunoSEQ Analyzer. Clonality was computed as one minus Shannon entropy normalized by log2 of the number of productive unique sequences. For each patient and control, public and private clones were evaluated within the 100 most prevalent clones. Clones were defined as Susac-specific when absent from the healthy and MS cohorts, from approximately 1,100 published viral clones and from other ImmuneACCESS disease sequences. The public sequencing data were trimmed at Q25 with fastp and processed into clonotypes with MiXCR by TCRdb, which kept only in-frame beta chains. Records with the same CDR3 protein are collapsed into one entry carrying the most frequent genes and DNA. V and J calls and clone size were set by TCRdb, not the authors. The sample table shows about 140,000 distinct CDR3 sequences, and around 96% are seen once. The biggest ten clones account for around 0.12% of the sample.

About this clonotype: Its antigen is currently not known. Base qualities are not at hand, and no much larger clone is one base apart.

The CDR3, from cysteine to phenylalanine, totals 11 residues. The entry retains the CDR3 DNA only, 33 bases that are in frame from base 1. CDR1 and CDR2, looked up from the germline V gene, are SGDLS and YYNGEE. V was cut back by 0 bases and J by 5 bases, leaving a gap of 2 bases between them. The V and J segments used are TRBV9 and TRBJ2-5; too little of a D gene remains to name it. The receptor was derived from a human donor with multiple sclerosis. The sequenced material came from CD4+ T cells from PBMCs. The CDR3 sequence is CASSVAETQYF. DNA sequence: TGTGCCAGCAGCGTAGCGGAGACCCAGTACTTC.